A selection of T cell receptor beta chains follows, all from one sample in a study of cytomegalovirus exposure and HLA in healthy donors. TCRdb's table, derived via immunoSEQ multiplex PCR, lists solely in-frame clones and lacks some. The data hold around 240,000 clones, with 90% observed a single time. The sequencing sample was made of PBMCs. Receptors were obtained from a woman aged 18-29 years in good health and CMV-seronegative. Both conserved end residues are part of each CDR3. The D gene is left open where the match is weak. For some rows the clone size is stated as once, few or many, or as a class when expanded; others skip it.

D gene	J gene	clone size	V gene	CDR3 DNA	CDR3 protein
TRBD1	TRBJ2-3	NA	TRBV5-1	TGCGCCAGCAGCTTGGCTTGGTCGGGACAGGGCACAGATACGCAGTATTTT	CASSLAWSGQGTDTQYF
TRBD1	TRBJ1-5	few	TRBV19	TGTGCCAGTAGGGGGACAGGAAATCAGCCCCAGCATTTT	CASRGTGNQPQHF
NA	TRBJ2-5	NA	TRBV28	TGTGCCAGCAACCCCGGAGGAACCGACCCAGAGACCCAGTACTTC	CASNPGGTDPETQYF
TRBD1	TRBJ1-5	NA	TRBV19	TGTGCCAGCTCCGACAGGGGGAATCAGCCCCAGCATTTT	CASSDRGNQPQHF
NA	TRBJ1-2	NA	TRBV6-5	TGTGCCAGCAGTTACTCCGCGGGACTGATAAACTATGGCTACACCTTC	CASSYSAGLINYGYTF
NA	TRBJ1-5	NA	TRBV7-2	TGTGCCAGCAGCCCAGACAGGATCAATCAGCCCCAGCATTTT	CASSPDRINQPQHF
TRBD2	TRBJ2-1	NA	TRBV6-4	TGTGCCAGCAGTGACGAGGCGGGGGTAGTATATGAGCAGTTCTTC	CASSDEAGVVYEQFF
NA	TRBJ1-1	NA	TRBV7-9	TGTGCCAGCAGCTTAGCCCGGGTCCTCCCTGAAGCTTTCTTT	CASSLARVLPEAFF
TRBD1	TRBJ1-5	few	TRBV2	TGTGCCAGCAGCATCGGGACAGCTAATCAGCCCCAGCATTTT	CASSIGTANQPQHF
TRBD1	TRBJ2-1	NA	TRBV6-5	TGTGCCAGCAGTGAAATCACAGGGGTCGGTGAGCAGTTCTTC	CASSEITGVGEQFF
NA	TRBJ1-2	NA	TRBV4-3	TGCGCCAGCAGCCAAGACAGCGCTAACTATGGCTACACCTTC	CASSQDSANYGYTF
TRBD1	TRBJ2-2	NA	TRBV11-1	TGTGCCAGCAGTGGACAGGGAACAACCGGGGAGCTGTTTTTT	CASSGQGTTGELFF
TRBD1	TRBJ1-2	NA	TRBV5-1	TGCGCCAGCAGCACAGGACCAACCGGGACAGGGGAGGAAGGCTACACCTTC	CASSTGPTGTGEEGYTF
NA	TRBJ2-5	NA	TRBV5-4	TGTGCCAGCAGCTTGGCCTTGGGGGGGACCCAGTACTTC	CASSLALGGTQYF
TRBD2	TRBJ2-5	NA	TRBV28	TGTGCCAGCAGTCCCTTTCCCGCGGGGGGACCCCAAGAGACCCAGTACTTC	CASSPFPAGGPQETQYF
TRBD1	TRBJ2-5	NA	TRBV5-1	TGCGCCAGCAGCTTTGACAGGGTACAAGAGACCCAGTACTTC	CASSFDRVQETQYF
NA	TRBJ2-1	NA	TRBV7-2	TGTGCCAGCAGCCTCACGAGAGTGGTAAATGAGCAGTTCTTC	CASSLTRVVNEQFF
NA	TRBJ2-3	NA	TRBV27	TGTGCCAGCGCGGGACCTAACGCGCAGTATTTT	CASAGPNAQYF
TRBD1	TRBJ2-7	NA	TRBV6-1	TGTGCCAGCAGAATGACCGGGACAGGGGAACTCGAGCAGTACTTC	CASRMTGTGELEQYF
NA	TRBJ2-4	NA	TRBV27	TGTGCCAGCAGTCCCCGACCTATCCAGGCCTCCGTAGCCAAAAACATTCAGTACTTC	CASSPRPIQASVAKNIQYF
NA	TRBJ2-5	NA	TRBV10-2	TGCGCCAGCAGGGTTGCCGGTTCCCAAGAGACCCAGTACTTC	CASRVAGSQETQYF
TRBD2	TRBJ2-2	few	TRBV5-5	TGTGCCAGCGTAGGACTAGCGGGGGCCGGGGAGCTGTTTTTT	CASVGLAGAGELFF